The T cell receptor (beta chain) under discussion was sequenced for a study of OX40 agonist ivuxolimab in advanced cancers. V lost 6 bases and J lost 3, with 8 bases in between. Germline V gene lookup returns CDR1 LGHNA and CDR2 YSLEER. The CDR3 is 13 residues long. The method was immunoSEQ multiplex PCR; TCRdb's version includes in-frame clones alone and lacks a portion of them. The table shows tens of thousands of clones, with around 90% occurring only once. Study-wide points: Clonal expansion among partial responders at 0.1-3.0 mg/kg ranked near the lowest. In the 0.1 to 3.0 mg/kg range, CD4+ and CD8+ blood T cells had expanded clonally by week 6.

Regarding this clone: The antigen is undetermined.

The receptor comes from an adult with an advanced solid tumor such as melanoma, head and neck, liver or kidney cancer. The chain carries TRBV4-3 and TRBJ2-2, with D unresolved. The source was CD4+ or CD8+ T cells sorted from blood, collected in a trial of the OX40 agonist ivuxolimab. CDR3 sequence reads: CASSFRDTGELFF. The CDR3 DNA is TGCGCCAGCAGTTTCAGAGACACCGGGGAGCTGTTTTTT.